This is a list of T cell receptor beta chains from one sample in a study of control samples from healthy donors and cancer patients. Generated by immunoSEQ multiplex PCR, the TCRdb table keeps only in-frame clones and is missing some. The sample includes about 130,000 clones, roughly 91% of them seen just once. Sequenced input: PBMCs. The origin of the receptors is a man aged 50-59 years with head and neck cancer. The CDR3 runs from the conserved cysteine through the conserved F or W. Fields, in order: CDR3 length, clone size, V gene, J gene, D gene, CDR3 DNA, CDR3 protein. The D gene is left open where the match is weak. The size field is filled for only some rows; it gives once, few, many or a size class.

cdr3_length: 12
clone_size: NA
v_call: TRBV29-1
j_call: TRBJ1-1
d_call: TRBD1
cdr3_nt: TGCAGCGCAGGGACAGACAACACTGAAGCTTTCTTT
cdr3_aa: CSAGTDNTEAFF

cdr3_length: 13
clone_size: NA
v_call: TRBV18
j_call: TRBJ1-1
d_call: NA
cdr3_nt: TGTGCCAGCTCACTAACCCAGGACACTGAAGCTTTCTTT
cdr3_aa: CASSLTQDTEAFF

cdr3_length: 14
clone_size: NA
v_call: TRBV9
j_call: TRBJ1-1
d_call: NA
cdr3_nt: TGTGCCAGCAGCGTAGAAGACAGAAACACTGAAGCTTTCTTT
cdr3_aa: CASSVEDRNTEAFF

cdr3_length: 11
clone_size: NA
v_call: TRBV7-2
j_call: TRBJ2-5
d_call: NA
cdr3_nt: TGTGCCAGCAGCCCCTCTGGGGCCCAGTACTTC
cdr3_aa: CASSPSGAQYF

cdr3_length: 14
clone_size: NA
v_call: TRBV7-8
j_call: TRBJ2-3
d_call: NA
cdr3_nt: TGTGCCAGCAGCCTCGGGACCTTTTCTGATACGCAGTATTTT
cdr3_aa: CASSLGTFSDTQYF

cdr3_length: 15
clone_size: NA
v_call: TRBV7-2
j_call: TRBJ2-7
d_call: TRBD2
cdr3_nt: TGTGCCAGCAGCTTAGCACTAGCGGGGGTTTCCGAGCAGTACTTC
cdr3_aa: CASSLALAGVSEQYF

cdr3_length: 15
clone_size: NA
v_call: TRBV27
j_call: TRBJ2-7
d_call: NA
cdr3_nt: TGTGCCAGCAGTTCCTGGTCGGGGGCAGACTACGAGCAGTACTTC
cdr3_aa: CASSSWSGADYEQYF

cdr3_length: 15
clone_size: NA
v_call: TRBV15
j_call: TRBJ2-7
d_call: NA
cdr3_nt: TGTGCCACCAGCAGGACCAGGAGGGAAACCTACGAGCAGTACTTC
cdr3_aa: CATSRTRRETYEQYF

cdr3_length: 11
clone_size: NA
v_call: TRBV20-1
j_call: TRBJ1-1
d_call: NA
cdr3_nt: TGCAGTGCTTCGGGGTACACTGAAGCTTTCTTT
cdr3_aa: CSASGYTEAFF

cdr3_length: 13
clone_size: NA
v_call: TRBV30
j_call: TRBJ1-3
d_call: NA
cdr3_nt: TGTGCCTGGAGTACCAGGGCTGGAAACACCATATATTTT
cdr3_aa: CAWSTRAGNTIYF

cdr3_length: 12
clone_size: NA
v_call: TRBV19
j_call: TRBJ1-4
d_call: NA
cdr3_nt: TGTGCCAGTAGTATCATACCAGAAAAACTGTTTTTT
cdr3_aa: CASSIIPEKLFF

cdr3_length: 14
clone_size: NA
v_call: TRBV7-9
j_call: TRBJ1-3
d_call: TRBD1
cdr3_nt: TGTGCCAGCAGCTTACAGGGGGCTGGAAACACCATATATTTT
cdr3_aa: CASSLQGAGNTIYF

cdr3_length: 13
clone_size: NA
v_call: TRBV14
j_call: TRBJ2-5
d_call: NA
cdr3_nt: TGTGCCAGCAGCCATCGGGCCCAAGAGACCCAGTACTTC
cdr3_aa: CASSHRAQETQYF

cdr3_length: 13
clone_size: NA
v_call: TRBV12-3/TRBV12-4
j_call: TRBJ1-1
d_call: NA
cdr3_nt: TGTGCCAGCAGTTCGACGGAGAACACTGAAGCTTTCTTT
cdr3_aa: CASSSTENTEAFF

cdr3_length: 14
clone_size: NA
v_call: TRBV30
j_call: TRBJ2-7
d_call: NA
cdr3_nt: TGTGCCTGGAGTTTCGGATTACCCCTCGGAGAGCAGTACTTC
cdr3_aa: CAWSFGLPLGEQYF

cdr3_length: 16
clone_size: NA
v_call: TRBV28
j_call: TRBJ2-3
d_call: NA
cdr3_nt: TGTGCCAGCAACTCCGGGTCCGAGGCTAATCGGGATACGCAGTATTTT
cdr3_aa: CASNSGSEANRDTQYF

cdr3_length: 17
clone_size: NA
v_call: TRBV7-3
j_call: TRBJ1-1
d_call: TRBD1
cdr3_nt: TGTGCCAGCAGCAGCAAGCCAGGGACAGGGGGAGGTACTGAAGCTTTCTTT
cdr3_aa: CASSSKPGTGGGTEAFF

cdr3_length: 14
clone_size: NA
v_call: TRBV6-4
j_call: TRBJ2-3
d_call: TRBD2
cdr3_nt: TGTGCCAGCAGTGACCTAGCGGGGTCAGATACGCAGTATTTT
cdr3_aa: CASSDLAGSDTQYF

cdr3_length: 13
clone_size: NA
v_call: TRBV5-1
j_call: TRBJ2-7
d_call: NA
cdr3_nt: TGCGCCAGCAGCTTGAGTTTGGAGTACGAGCAGTACTTC
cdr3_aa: CASSLSLEYEQYF

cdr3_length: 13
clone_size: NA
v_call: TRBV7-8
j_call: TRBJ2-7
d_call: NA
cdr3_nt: TGTGCCAGCAGCTTAGTTGGGGATTACGAGCAGTACTTC
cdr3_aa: CASSLVGDYEQYF

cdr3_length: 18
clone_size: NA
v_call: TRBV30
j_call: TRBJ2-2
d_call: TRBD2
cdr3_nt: TGTGCCTGGAGTGTACCACCCCGGGGGGGAGGGAGGACCGGGGAGCTGTTTTTT
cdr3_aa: CAWSVPPRGGGRTGELFF

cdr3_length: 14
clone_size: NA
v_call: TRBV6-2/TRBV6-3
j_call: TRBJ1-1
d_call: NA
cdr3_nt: TGTGCCAGCAGTTACCCCCAACCGAACACTGAAGCTTTCTTT
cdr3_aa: CASSYPQPNTEAFF

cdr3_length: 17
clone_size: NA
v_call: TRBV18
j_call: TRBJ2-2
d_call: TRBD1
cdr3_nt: TGTGCCAGCTCACCTTTGGGACAGGGGGCTATCGCCGGGGAGCTGTTTTTT
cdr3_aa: CASSPLGQGAIAGELFF

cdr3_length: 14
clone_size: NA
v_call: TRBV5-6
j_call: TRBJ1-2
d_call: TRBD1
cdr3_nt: TGTGCCAGCAGCACAGGGACAGGAGGCTATGGCTACACCTTC
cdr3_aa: CASSTGTGGYGYTF

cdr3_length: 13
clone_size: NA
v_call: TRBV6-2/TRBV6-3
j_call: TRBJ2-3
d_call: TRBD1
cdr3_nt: TGTGCCAGCAGTGACAGGGCCGCAGATACGCAGTATTTT
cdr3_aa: CASSDRAADTQYF

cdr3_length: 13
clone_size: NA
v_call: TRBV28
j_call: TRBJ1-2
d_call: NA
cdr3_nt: TGTGCCAGCAGTGCCTTCGAGGGCTATGGCTACACCTTC
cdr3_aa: CASSAFEGYGYTF

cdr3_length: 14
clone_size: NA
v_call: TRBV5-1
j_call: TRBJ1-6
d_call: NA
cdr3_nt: TGCGCCAGCAGCTTGATTCCCTATAATTCACCCCTCCACTTT
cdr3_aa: CASSLIPYNSPLHF

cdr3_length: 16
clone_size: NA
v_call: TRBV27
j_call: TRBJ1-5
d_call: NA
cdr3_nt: TGTGCCAGCAGTTCTGGTGGACGGCCGGCAATCAAGCCCCAGCATTTT
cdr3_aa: CASSSGGRPAIKPQHF

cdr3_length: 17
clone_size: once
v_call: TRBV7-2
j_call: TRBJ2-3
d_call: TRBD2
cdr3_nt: TGTGCCAGCAGCATAGCCCGGTTGCGGGAGTTCACAGATACGCAGTATTTT
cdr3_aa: CASSIARLREFTDTQYF

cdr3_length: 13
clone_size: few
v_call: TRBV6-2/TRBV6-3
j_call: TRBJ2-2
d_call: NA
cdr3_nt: TGTGCCAGCAGCTGGGGTAGGGCCGGGGAGCTGTTTTTT
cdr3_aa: CASSWGRAGELFF

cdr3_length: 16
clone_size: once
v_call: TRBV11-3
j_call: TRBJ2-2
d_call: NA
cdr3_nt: TGTGCCAGCAGCTCCACAACAGGGAGGAACACCGGGGAGCTGTTTTTT
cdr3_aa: CASSSTTGRNTGELFF

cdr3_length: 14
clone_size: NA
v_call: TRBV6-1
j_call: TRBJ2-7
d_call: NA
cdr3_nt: TGTGCCAGCAGTGAAACAGGGCATACCTACGAGCAGTACTTC
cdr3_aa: CASSETGHTYEQYF

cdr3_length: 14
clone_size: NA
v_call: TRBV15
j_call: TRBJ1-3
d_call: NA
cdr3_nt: TGTGCCACCAGCAGGGGCCCGGACGGAAACACCATATATTTT
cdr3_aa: CATSRGPDGNTIYF

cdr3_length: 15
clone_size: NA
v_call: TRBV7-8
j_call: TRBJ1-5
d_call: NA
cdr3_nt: TGTGCCAGCGGCCCTTACGGGGGGCACAATCAGCCCCAGCATTTT
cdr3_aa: CASGPYGGHNQPQHF

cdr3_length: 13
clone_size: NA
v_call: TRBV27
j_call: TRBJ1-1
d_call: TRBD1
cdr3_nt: TGTGCCAGCAGATTTGGACAGGGCAGAGAAGCTTTCTTT
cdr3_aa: CASRFGQGREAFF

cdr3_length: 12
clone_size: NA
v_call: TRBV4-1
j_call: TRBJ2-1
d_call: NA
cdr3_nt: TGCGCCAGCAGCCTCGATGGGAATGAGCAGTTCTTC
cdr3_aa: CASSLDGNEQFF

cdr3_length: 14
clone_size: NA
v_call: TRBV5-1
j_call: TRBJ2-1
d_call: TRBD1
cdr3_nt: TGCGCCAGCAGCTGGTCTGGGACAGGGGATGAGCAGTTCTTC
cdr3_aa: CASSWSGTGDEQFF

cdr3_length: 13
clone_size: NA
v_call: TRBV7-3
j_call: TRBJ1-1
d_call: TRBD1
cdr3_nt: TGTGCCAGCAGCTGGACAGGGACCACTGAAGCTTTCTTT
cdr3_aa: CASSWTGTTEAFF

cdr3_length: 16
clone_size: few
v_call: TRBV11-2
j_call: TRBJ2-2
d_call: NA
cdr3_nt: TGTGCCAGCAGCTTAAGGCTTAGCCTGGGCACCGGGGAGCTGTTTTTT
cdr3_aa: CASSLRLSLGTGELFF

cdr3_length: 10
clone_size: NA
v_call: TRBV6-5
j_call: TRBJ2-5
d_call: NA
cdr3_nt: TGTGCCAGCGGAATGGCGACCCAGTACTTC
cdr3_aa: CASGMATQYF

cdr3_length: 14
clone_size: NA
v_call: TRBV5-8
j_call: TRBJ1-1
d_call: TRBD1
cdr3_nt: TGTGCCAGCAGCTTGCCCCAGGGGGGGACTGAAGCTTTCTTT
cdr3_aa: CASSLPQGGTEAFF

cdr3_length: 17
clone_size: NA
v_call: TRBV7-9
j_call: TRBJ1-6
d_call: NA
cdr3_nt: TGTGCCAGCAGCTTAAATGCTGCAGGCTCTTATAATTCACCCCTCCACTTT
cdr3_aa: CASSLNAAGSYNSPLHF

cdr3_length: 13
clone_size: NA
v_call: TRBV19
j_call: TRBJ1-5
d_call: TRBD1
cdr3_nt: TGTGCCAGTACGGACAGGGAGAATCAGCCCCAGCATTTT
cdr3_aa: CASTDRENQPQHF

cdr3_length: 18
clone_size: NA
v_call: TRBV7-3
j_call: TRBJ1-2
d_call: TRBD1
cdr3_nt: TGTGCCAGCAGCTCCCGGGACAGGGGGCGACGGGCTAACTATGGCTACACCTTC
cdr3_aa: CASSSRDRGRRANYGYTF

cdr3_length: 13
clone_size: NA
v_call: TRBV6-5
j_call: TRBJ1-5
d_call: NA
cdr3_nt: TGTGCCAGCAGTTACTCCCGCTTTTCGCCCCAGCATTTT
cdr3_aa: CASSYSRFSPQHF

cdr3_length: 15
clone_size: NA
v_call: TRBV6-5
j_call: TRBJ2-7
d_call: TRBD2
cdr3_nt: TGTGCCAGCAGTTCCGGCGGGGGGGGCAGCTACGAGCAGTACTTC
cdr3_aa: CASSSGGGGSYEQYF

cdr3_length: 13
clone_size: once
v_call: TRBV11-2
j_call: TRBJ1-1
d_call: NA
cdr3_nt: TGTGCCAGCAGCTTAACGCCGGACACTGAAGCTTTCTTT
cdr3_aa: CASSLTPDTEAFF

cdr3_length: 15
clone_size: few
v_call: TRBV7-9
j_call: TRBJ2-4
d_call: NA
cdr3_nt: TGTGCCAGCAGCCCGGAGACAGGTATCCAAAACATTCAGTACTTC
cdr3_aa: CASSPETGIQNIQYF

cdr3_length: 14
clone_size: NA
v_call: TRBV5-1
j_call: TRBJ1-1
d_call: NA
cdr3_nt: TGCGCCAGCAGCTTGGCCACAGCGAACACTGAAGCTTTCTTT
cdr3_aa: CASSLATANTEAFF

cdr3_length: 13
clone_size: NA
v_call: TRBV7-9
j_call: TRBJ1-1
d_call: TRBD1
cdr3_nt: TGTGCCAGCAGCGCTACAGGGGGCACTGAAGCTTTCTTT
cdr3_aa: CASSATGGTEAFF

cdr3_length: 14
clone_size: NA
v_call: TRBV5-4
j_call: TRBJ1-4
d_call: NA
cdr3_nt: TGTGCCAGCAGCTCCGGACAGCGAAATGAAAAACTGTTTTTT
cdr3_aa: CASSSGQRNEKLFF

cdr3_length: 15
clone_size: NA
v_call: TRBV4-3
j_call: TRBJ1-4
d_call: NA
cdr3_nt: TGCGCCAGCAGCCAGAATTGGGGAACTAATGAAAAACTGTTTTTT
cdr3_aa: CASSQNWGTNEKLFF

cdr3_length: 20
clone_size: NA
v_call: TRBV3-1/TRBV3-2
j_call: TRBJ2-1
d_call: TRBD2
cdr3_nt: TGTGCCAGCAGCCGGGCCCGGCGGGGGGTCAGTGTTAGCTCCTACAATGAGCAGTTCTTC
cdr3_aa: CASSRARRGVSVSSYNEQFF

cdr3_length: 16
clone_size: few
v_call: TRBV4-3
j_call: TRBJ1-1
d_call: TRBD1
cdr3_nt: TGCGCCAGCAGCCAATTGGAGGGGGCGCCGAACACTGAAGCTTTCTTT
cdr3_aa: CASSQLEGAPNTEAFF

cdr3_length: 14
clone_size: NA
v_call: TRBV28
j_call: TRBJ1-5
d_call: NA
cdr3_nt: TGTGCCAGCAACTACCGACAGAGCAATCAGCCCCAGCATTTT
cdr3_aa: CASNYRQSNQPQHF

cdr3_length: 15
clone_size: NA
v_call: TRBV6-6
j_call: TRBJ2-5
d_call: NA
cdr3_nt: TGTGCCAGCAGTTACCGGTTGAGGGGGGGAGAGACCCAGTACTTC
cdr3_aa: CASSYRLRGGETQYF

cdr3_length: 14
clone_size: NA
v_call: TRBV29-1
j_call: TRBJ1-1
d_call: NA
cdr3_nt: TGCAGCGCCCGCGGGCAGATCTCGAACACTGAAGCTTTCTTT
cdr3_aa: CSARGQISNTEAFF

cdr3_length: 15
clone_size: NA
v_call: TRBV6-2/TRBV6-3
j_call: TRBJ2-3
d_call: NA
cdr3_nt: TGTGCCAGCAGTTACTCGGGCCTTTGGGGAGATACGCAGTATTTT
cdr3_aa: CASSYSGLWGDTQYF

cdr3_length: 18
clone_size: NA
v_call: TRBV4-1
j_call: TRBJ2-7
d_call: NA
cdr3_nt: TGCGCCAGCAGCCAAGGGCTGGGGGGGGCGGGTTCCTCCTACGAGCAGTACTTC
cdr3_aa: CASSQGLGGAGSSYEQYF

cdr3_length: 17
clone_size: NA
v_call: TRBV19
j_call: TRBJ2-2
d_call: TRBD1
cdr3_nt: TGTGCCAGTAGCCGGGGACAGGGAAAGAAAGGGACCGGGGAGCTGTTTTTT
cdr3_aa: CASSRGQGKKGTGELFF